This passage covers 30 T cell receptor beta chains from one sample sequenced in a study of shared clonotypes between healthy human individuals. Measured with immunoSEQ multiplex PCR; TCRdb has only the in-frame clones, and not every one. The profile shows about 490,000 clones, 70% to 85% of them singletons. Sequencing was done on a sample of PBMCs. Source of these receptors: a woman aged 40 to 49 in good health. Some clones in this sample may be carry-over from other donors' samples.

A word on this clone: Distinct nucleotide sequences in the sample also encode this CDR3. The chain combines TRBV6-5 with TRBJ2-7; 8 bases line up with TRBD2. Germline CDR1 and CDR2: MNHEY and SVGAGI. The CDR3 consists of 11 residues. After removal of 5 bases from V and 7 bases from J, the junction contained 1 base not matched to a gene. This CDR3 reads CASSREGEQYF. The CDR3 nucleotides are TGTGCCAGCAGTCGGGAGGGAGAGCAGTACTTC.

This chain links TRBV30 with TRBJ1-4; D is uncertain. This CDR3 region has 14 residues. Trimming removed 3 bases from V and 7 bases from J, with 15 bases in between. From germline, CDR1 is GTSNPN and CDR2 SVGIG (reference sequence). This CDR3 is CAWSQGLGAEKLFF. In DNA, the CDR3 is TGTGCCTGGAGCCAAGGATTGGGCGCTGAAAAACTGTTTTTT.

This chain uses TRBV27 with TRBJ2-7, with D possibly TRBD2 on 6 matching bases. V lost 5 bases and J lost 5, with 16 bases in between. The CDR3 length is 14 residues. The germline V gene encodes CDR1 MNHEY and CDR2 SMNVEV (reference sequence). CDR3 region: CASSPWRGFNEQYF. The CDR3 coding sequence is TGTGCCAGCAGTCCCTGGAGGGGATTCAACGAGCAGTACTTC.

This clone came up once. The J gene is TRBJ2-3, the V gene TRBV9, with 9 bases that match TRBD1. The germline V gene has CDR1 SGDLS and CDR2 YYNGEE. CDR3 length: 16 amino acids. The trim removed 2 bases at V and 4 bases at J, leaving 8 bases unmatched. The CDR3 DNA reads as TGTGCCAGCAGCGTGGGGACAGGGAGGGTTGCAGATACGCAGTATTTT. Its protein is CASSVGTGRVADTQYF.

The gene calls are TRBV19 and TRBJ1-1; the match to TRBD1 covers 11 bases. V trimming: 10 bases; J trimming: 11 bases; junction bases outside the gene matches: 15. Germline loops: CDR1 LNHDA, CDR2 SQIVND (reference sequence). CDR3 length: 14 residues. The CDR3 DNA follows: TGTGCCACCCTAGGGACAGGGGGACGTAGGCGTGCTTTCTTT. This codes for CATLGTGGRRRAFF. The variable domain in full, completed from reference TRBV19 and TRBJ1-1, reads DGGITQSPKYLFRKEGQNVTLSCEQNLNHDAMYWYRQDPGQGLRLIYYSQIVNDFQKGDIAEGYSVSREKKESFPLTVTSAQKNPTAFYLCATLGTGGRRRAFFGQGTRLTVV.

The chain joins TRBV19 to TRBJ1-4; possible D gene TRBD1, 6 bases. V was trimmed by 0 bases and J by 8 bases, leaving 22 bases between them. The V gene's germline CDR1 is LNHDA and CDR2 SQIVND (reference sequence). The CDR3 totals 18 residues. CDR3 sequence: CASSIDGYRAGAEEKLFF. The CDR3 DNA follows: TGTGCCAGTAGTATAGATGGTTACAGGGCCGGCGCGGAAGAAAAACTGTTTTTT. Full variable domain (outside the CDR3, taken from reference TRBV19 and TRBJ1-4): DGGITQSPKYLFRKEGQNVTLSCEQNLNHDAMYWYRQDPGQGLRLIYYSQIVNDFQKGDIAEGYSVSREKKESFPLTVTSAQKNPTAFYLCASSIDGYRAGAEEKLFFGSGTQLSVL.

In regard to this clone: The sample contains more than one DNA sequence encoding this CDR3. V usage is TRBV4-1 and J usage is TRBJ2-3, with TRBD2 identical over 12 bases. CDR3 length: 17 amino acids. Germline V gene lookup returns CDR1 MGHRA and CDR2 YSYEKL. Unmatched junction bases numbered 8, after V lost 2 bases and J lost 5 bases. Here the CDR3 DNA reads TGCGCCAGCAGCCAACGCGCCCTGGGACTAGCGGGAGATACGCAGTATTTT. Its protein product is CASSQRALGLAGDTQYF.

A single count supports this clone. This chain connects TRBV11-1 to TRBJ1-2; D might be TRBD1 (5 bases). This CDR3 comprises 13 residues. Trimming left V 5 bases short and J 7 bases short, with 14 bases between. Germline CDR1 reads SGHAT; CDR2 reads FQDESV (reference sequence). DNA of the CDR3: TGTGCCAGCAGCAGCGGGGGATGGAGTGGCTACACCTTC. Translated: CASSSGGWSGYTF.

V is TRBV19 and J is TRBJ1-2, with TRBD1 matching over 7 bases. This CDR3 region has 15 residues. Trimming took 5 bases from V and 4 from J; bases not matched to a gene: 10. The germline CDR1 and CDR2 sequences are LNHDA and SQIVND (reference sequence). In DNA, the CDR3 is TGTGCCAGTAGTGTCCTAGGGGACAGTCGCTATGGCTACACCTTC. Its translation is CASSVLGDSRYGYTF.

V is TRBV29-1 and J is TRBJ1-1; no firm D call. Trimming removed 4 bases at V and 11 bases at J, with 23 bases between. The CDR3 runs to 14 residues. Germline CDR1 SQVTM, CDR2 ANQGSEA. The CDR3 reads CSVVITRGGIEAFF. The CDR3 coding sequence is TGCAGCGTTGTCATAACCCGGGGTGGGATTGAGGCTTTCTTT.

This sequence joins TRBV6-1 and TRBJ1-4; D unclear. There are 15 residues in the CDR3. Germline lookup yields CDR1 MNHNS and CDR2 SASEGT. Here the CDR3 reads CAGSEGTVEVEKLFF. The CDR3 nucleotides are TGTGCTGGCAGTGAAGGCACGGTAGAAGTTGAAAAACTGTTTTTT.

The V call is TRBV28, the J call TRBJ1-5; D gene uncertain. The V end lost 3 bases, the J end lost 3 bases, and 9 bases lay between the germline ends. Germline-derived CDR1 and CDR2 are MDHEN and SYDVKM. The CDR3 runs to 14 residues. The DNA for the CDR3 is TGTGCCAGCAGTTTGGGAGCCACCAATCAGCCCCAGCATTTT. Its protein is CASSLGATNQPQHF.

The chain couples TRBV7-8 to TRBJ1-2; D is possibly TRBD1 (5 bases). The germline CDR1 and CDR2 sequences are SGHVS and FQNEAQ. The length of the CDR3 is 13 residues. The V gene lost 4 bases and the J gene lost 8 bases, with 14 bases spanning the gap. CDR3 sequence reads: CASSSRGPRGYTF. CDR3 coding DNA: TGTGCCAGCAGCTCCCGGGGCCCGAGGGGCTACACCTTC.

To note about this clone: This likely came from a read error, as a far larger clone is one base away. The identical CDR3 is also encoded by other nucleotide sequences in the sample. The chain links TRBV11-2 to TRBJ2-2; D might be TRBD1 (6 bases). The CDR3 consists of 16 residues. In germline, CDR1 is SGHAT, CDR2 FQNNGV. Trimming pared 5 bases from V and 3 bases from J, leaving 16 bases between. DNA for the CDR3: TGTGCCAGCAGCCTACTGGGGGCAGGGGACACCGGGGAGCTGTTTTTT. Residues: CASSLLGAGDTGELFF.

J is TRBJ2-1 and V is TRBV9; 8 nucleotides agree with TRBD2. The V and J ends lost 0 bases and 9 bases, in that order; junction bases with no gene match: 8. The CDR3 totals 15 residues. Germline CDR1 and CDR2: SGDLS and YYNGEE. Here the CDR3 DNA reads TGTGCCAGCAGCGTAGCGGGAGGGCCCTCGTTTGAGCAGTTCTTC. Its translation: CASSVAGGPSFEQFF.

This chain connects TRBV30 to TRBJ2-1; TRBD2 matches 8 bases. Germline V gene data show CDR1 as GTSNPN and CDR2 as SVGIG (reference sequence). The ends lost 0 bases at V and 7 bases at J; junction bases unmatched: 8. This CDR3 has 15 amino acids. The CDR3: CAWSVPGGPVNEQFF. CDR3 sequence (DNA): TGTGCCTGGAGTGTACCGGGAGGGCCGGTGAATGAGCAGTTCTTC.

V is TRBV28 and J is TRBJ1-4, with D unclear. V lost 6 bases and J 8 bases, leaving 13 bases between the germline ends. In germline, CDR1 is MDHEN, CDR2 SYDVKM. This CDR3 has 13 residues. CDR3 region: CASSRQVREKLFF. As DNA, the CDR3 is TGTGCCAGCAGCAGGCAGGTTCGAGAAAAACTGTTTTTT.

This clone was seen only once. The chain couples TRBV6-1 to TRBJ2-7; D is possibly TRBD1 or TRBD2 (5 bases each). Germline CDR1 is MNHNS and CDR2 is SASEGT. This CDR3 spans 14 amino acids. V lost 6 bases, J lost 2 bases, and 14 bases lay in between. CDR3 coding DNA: TGTGCCAGCAGACTCCAGTTGGGGGCCTACGAGCAGTACTTC. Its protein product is CASRLQLGAYEQYF.

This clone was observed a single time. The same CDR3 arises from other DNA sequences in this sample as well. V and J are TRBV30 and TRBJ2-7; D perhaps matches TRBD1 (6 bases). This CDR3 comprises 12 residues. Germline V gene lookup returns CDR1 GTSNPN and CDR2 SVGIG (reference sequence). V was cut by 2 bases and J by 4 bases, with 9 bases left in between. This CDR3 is CAWSPDSYEQYF. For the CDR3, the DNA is TGTGCCTGGAGTCCGGACAGTTACGAGCAGTACTTC. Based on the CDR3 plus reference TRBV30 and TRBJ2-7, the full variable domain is SQTIHQWPATLVQPVGSPLSLECTVEGTSNPNLYWYRQAAGRGLQLLFYSVGIGQISSEVPQNLSASRPQDRQFILSSKKLLLSDSGFYLCAWSPDSYEQYFGPGTRLTVT.

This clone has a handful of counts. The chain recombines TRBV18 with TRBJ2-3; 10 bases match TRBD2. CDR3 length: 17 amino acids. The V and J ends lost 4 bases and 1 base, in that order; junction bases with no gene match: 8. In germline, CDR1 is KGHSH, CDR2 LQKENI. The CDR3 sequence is CASSRPGLARRTDTQYF. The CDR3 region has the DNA TGTGCCAGCTCACGTCCGGGACTAGCGCGACGCACAGATACGCAGTATTTT. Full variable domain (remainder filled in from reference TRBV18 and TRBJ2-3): NAGVMQNPRHLVRRRGQEARLRCSPMKGHSHVYWYRQLPEEGLKFMVYLQKENIIDESGMPKERFSAEFPKEGPSILRIQQVVRGDSAAYFCASSRPGLARRTDTQYFGPGTRLTVL.

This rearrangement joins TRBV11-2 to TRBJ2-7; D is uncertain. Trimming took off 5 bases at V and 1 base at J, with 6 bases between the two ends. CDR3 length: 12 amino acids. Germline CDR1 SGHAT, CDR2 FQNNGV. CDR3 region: CASSPASYEQYF. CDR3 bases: TGTGCCAGCAGCCCCGCATCCTACGAGCAGTACTTC.

In DNA, the CDR3 is TGCAGCGTTGCGGGGTCAAGCGGGGAGACCCAGTACTTC. This sequence encodes CSVAGSSGETQYF. The rearrangement links TRBV29-1 to TRBJ2-5; perhaps TRBD2 as D (6 bases). This CDR3 spans 13 amino acids. The germline V gene has CDR1 SQVTM and CDR2 ANQGSEA. V lost 4 bases and J lost 5, with 14 bases in between.

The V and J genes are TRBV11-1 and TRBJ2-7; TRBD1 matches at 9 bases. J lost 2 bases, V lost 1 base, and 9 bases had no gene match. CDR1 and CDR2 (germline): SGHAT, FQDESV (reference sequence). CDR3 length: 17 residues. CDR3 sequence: CASSLDQEGQGTYEQYF. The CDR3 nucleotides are TGTGCCAGCAGCTTAGATCAAGAGGGACAGGGCACCTACGAGCAGTACTTC.

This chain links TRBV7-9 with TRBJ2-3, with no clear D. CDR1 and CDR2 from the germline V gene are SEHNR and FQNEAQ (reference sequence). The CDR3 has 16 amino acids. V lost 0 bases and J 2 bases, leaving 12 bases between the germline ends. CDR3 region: CASSLAYQINTDTQYF. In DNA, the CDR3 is TGTGCCAGCAGCTTAGCCTACCAAATAAACACAGATACGCAGTATTTT.

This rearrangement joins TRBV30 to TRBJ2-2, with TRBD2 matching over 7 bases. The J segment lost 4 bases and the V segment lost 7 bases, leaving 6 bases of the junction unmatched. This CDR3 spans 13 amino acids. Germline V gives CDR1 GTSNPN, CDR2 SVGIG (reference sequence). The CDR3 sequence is CALTGGFTGELFF. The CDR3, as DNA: TGTGCCTTGACGGGGGGATTCACCGGGGAGCTGTTTTTT.

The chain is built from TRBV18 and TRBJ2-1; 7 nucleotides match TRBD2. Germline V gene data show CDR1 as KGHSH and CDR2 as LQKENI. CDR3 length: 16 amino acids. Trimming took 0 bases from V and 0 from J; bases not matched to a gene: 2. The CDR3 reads CASSPPSGGSYNEQFF. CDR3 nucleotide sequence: TGTGCCAGCTCACCACCCTCGGGAGGCTCCTACAATGAGCAGTTCTTC. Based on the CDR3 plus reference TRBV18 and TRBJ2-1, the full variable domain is NAGVMQNPRHLVRRRGQEARLRCSPMKGHSHVYWYRQLPEEGLKFMVYLQKENIIDESGMPKERFSAEFPKEGPSILRIQQVVRGDSAAYFCASSPPSGGSYNEQFFGPGTRLTVL.

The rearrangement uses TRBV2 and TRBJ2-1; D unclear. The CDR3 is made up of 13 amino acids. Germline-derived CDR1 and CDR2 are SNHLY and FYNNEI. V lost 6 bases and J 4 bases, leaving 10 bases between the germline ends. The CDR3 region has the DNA TGTGCCAGCAGAAAAACAGAGTACAATGAGCAGTTCTTC. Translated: CASRKTEYNEQFF.

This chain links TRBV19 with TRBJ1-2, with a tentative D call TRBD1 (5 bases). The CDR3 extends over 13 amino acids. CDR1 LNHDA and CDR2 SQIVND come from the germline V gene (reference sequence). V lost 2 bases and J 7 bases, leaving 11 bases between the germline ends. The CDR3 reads CASSIIGEPGYTF. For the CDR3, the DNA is TGTGCCAGTAGTATAATAGGGGAGCCTGGCTACACCTTC. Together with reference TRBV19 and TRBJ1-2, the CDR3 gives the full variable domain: DGGITQSPKYLFRKEGQNVTLSCEQNLNHDAMYWYRQDPGQGLRLIYYSQIVNDFQKGDIAEGYSVSREKKESFPLTVTSAQKNPTAFYLCASSIIGEPGYTFGSGTRLTVV.

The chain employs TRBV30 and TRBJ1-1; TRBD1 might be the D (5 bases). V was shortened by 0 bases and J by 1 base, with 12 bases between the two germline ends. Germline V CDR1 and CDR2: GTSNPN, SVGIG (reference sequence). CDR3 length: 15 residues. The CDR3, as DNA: TGTGCCTGGAGTGTCGGGGACGTGGGGAACACTGAAGCTTTCTTT. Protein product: CAWSVGDVGNTEAFF.

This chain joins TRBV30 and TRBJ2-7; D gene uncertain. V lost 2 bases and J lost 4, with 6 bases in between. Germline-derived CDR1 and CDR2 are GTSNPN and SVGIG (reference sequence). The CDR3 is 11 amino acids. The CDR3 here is CAWSPTYEQYF. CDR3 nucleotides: TGTGCCTGGAGTCCCACTTACGAGCAGTACTTC.